This T cell receptor (beta chain) is from a study of cytomegalovirus exposure and HLA in healthy donors. Findings and limits, study-wide: There were under 200 TCR beta chains listed as cytomegalovirus-associated. The later analysis indicated that the majority of CMV-associated TCR beta chains appeared HLA-restricted.

The CDR3 loop spans 14 amino acids. Germline lookup yields CDR1 MNHEY and CDR2 SVGAGI. The ends were cut back, 2 bases at V and 3 bases at J, with 10 bases in the middle. Note on this clone: Its target is not known.

PCR used 60 Vbeta primers and 13 Jbeta primers. The method was immunoSEQ multiplex PCR; TCRdb's version includes in-frame clones alone and lacks a portion of them. This sample carries roughly 100,000 clones, approximately 72% of them seen once, and the ten largest clones take roughly 2.1%. This sequence originates from a man aged 25-40 years in good health and CMV-seronegative. The chain uses TRBV6-5 and TRBJ1-1; D remains unclear. The sequenced sample consisted of PBMCs. The CDR3 reads CASSYRPRDTEAFF. CDR3 DNA sequence: TGTGCCAGCAGTTACAGGCCGAGGGACACTGAAGCTTTCTTT.